One TCR beta chain is described in this entry. Its cognate antigen is unknown. Pooled in the analysis were second doses at about 4 or about 12 weeks. Sequencing used immunoSEQ multiplex PCR; TCRdb keeps in-frame clones, though not all of them. The sample yields approximately 110,000 clones, around 92% seen once. The CDR3 totals 15 residues. Germline-derived CDR1 and CDR2 are KGHSH and LQKENI. Trimming shortened V by 1 base and J by 2 bases, and 12 bases separated the two germline ends. The data were obtained in a study of T cell responses to AZD1222 COVID-19 vaccine. Study-wide points: Spike-spanning, vaccine-associated CD4 TCRs were dominant at 160-218 and 743-854. Epitopes outside B.1.351 and B.1.1.7 mutated regions reportedly drew nearly half of spike TCRs.

Specimen: peripheral blood, collected 28 days after the second AZD1222 dose. V is TRBV18 and J is TRBJ2-7; D may match TRBD1 or TRBD2 (5 bases each). The clonotype originates from an adult who received the AZD1222 COVID-19 vaccine. CDR3 loop: CASSPQGTKAYEQYF. In nucleotides, the CDR3 is TGTGCCAGCTCACCACAGGGGACCAAGGCCTACGAGCAGTACTTC.